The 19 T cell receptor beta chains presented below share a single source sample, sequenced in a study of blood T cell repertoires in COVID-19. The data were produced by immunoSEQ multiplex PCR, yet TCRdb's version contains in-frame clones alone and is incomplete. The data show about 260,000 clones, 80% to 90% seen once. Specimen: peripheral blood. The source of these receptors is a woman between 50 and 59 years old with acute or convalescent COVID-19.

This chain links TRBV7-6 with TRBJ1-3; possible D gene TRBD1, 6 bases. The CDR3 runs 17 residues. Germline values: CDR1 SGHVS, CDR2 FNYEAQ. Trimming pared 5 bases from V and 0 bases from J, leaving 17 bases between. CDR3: CASSKREGHLSGNTIYF. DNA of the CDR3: TGTGCCAGCAGCAAAAGGGAGGGACACCTCTCTGGAAACACCATATATTTT.

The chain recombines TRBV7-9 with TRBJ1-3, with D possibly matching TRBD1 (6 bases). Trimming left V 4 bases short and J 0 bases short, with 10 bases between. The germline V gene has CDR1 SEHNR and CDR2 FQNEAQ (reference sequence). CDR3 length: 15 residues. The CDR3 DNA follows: TGTGCCAGCAGCTCAGGGGCGACCTCTGGAAACACCATATATTTT. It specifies CASSSGATSGNTIYF.

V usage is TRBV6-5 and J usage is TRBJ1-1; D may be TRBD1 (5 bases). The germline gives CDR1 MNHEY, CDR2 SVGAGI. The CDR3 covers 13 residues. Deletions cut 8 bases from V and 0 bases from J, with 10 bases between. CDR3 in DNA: TGTGCCAGCGGAGGGACTCTGAACACTGAAGCTTTCTTT. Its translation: CASGGTLNTEAFF.

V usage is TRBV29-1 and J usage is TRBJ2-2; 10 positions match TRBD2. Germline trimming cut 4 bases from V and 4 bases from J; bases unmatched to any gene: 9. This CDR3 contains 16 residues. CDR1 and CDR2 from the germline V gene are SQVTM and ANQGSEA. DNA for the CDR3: TGCAGCGTTGGGGGGGCTAGCGGGAGTTTCACCGGGGAGCTGTTTTTT. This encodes CSVGGASGSFTGELFF.

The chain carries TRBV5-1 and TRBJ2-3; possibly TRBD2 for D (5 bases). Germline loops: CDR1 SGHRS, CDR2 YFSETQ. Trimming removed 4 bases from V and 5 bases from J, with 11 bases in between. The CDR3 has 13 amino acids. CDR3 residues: CASSTLAGDTQYF. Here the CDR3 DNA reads TGCGCCAGCAGCACCCTAGCAGGAGATACGCAGTATTTT.

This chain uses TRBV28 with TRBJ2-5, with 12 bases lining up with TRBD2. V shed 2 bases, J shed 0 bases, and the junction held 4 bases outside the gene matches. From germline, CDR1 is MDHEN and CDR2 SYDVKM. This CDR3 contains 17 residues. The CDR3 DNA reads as TGTGCCAGCAGTTTACTTACTAGCGGGAGGTACCAAGAGACCCAGTACTTC. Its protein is CASSLLTSGRYQETQYF.

The CDR3 loop is CASSLPSLETLGSSQPQHF. DNA of the CDR3: TGTGCCAGCAGTTTACCCTCTTTGGAAACCCTCGGGTCCTCCCAGCCCCAGCATTTT. The chain uses TRBV28 and TRBJ1-5; D uncertain. CDR3 length equals 19 residues. The germline V and J ends were trimmed by 2 bases and 7 bases, with 27 bases remaining between them. In germline, CDR1 is MDHEN, CDR2 SYDVKM. Combining the CDR3 with reference TRBV28 and TRBJ1-5 gives the whole variable domain DVKVTQSSRYLVKRTGEKVFLECVQDMDHENMFWYRQDPGLGLRLIYFSYDVKMKEKGDIPEGYSVSREKKERFSLILESASTNQTSMYLCASSLPSLETLGSSQPQHFGDGTRLSIL.

CDR3 in amino acids: CASSEIAPSYEQYF. Written as DNA, the CDR3 is TGCGCCAGCAGTGAGATAGCCCCCTCCTACGAGCAGTACTTC. The chain is built from TRBV10-1 and TRBJ2-7; no reliable D call. The germline CDR1 and CDR2 sequences are WNHNN and SYGVQD (reference sequence). The CDR3 is 14 residues long. Trimming removed 2 bases from V and 0 bases from J, with 8 bases in between.

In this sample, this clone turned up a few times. The CDR3 bases are TGTGCCAGCAGTCCCGGACAGGCGATTAATGAAAAACTGTTTTTT. It encodes CASSPGQAINEKLFF. The chain couples TRBV27 to TRBJ1-4; TRBD1 agrees at 7 bases. The germline CDR1 and CDR2 sequences are MNHEY and SMNVEV (reference sequence). J was trimmed by 4 bases and V by 5 bases; bases with no gene match: 7. This CDR3 has 15 residues.

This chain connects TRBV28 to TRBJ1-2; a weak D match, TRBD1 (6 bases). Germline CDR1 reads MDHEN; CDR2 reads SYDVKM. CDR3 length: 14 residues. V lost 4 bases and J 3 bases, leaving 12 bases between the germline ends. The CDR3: CASSSQTGHYGYTF. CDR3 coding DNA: TGTGCCAGCAGTTCCCAGACAGGACACTATGGCTACACCTTC.

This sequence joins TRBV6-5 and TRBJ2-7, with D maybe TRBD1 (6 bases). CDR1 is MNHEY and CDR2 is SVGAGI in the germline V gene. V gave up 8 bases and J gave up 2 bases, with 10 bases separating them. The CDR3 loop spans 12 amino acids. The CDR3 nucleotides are TGTGCCAGCGAAGACAGGACCTACGAGCAGTACTTC. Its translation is CASEDRTYEQYF.

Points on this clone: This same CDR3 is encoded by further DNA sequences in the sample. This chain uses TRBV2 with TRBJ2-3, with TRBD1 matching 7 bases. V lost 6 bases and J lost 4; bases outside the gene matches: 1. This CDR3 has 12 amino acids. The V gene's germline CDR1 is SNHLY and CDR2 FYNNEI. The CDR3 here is CASRQGADTQYF. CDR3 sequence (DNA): TGTGCCAGCAGGCAGGGGGCAGATACGCAGTATTTT.

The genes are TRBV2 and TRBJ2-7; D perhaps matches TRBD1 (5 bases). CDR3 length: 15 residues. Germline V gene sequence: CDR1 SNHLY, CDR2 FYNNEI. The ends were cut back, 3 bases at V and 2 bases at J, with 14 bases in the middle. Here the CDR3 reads CASSDGKGPPYEQYF. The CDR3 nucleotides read TGTGCCAGCAGTGATGGTAAGGGGCCCCCCTACGAGCAGTACTTC.

The CDR3 DNA is TGTGCCACCGGACTAGCGGGAGGAACAGATACGCAGTATTTT. Translated, it gives CATGLAGGTDTQYF. V usage is TRBV24-1 and J usage is TRBJ2-3; 14 bases line up with TRBD2. This CDR3 has 14 amino acids. Losses at the gene ends were 9 bases for V and 3 bases for J; bases not matched to a gene: 1. Germline V lookup: CDR1 KGHDR, CDR2 SFDVKD.

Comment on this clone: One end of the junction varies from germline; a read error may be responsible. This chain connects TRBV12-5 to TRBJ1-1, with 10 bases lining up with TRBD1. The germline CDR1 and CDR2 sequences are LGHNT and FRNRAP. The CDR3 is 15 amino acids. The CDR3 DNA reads TGTGCTAGTGGTGGGGACAGGGGTATGAAAACTGAAGCTTTCTTT. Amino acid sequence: CASGGDRGMKTEAFF.

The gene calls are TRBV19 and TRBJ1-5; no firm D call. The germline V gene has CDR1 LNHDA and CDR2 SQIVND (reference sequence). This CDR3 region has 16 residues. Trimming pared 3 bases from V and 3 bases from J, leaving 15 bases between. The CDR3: CASSMSGVIINQPQHF. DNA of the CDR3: TGTGCCAGTAGTATGAGCGGGGTGATTATCAATCAGCCCCAGCATTTT.

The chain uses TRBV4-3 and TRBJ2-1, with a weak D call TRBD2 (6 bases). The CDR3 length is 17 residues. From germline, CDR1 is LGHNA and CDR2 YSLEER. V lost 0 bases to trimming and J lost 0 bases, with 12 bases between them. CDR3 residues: CASSQEDYLSSYNEQFF. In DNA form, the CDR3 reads TGCGCCAGCAGCCAAGAGGACTATCTGAGCTCCTACAATGAGCAGTTCTTC.

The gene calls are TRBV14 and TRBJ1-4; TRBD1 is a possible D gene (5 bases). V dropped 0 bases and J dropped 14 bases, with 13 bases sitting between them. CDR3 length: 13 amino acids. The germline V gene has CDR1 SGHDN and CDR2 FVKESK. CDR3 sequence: CASSQDVQGNLFF. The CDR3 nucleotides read TGTGCCAGCAGCCAAGATGTTCAGGGCAATCTGTTTTTT. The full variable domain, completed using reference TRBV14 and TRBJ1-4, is EAGVTQFPSHSVIEKGQTVTLRCDPISGHDNLYWYRRVMGKEIKFLLHFVKESKQDESGMPNNRFLAERTGGTYSTLKVQPAELEDSGVYFCASSQDVQGNLFFGSGTQLSVL.

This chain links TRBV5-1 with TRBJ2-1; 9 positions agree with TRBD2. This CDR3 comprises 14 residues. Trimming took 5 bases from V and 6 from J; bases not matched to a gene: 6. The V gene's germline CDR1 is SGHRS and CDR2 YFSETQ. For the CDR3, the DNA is TGCGCCAGCAGACCCGGGACTAGCATCAATGAGCAGTTCTTC. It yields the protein CASRPGTSINEQFF.